This T cell receptor (beta chain) derives from a study of shared clonotypes between healthy human individuals. Study in general: Per-donor plates numbered three CD4 naive, three CD4 memory, two CD8 naive and one CD8 memory. General study results and limits: Naive CD4 clonotype sharing across four donors was 4% to 5.5%. Large sequencing depth failed to make sorted-subset sequencing complete, rarefaction showed.

This CDR3 has 17 residues. The germline V and J ends were trimmed by 7 bases and 0 bases, with 21 bases remaining between them. Germline V gives CDR1 LNHDA, CDR2 SQIVND (reference sequence). Concerning this clone itself: Its antigen is unidentified.

The authors distributed each subset's genomic DNA evenly over several immunoSEQ plates. The protocol was immunoSEQ multiplex PCR, while the TCRdb copy is restricted to in-frame clones and leaves out a portion. In the table there are over a million clones, approximately 72% of which are singletons. The clonotype originates from a man aged 18 to 30 in good health. The chain links TRBV19 to TRBJ1-1; D is perhaps TRBD1 (6 bases). The sequencing input was memory CD4+ T cells sorted from blood. The subset: CD45RA-negative fraction. The CDR3 protein is CASTMGQGSPLNTEAFF. CDR3 bases: TGTGCCAGTACCATGGGGCAGGGGAGCCCCTTGAACACTGAAGCTTTCTTT.